Given below is one T cell receptor beta chain in context. This record belongs to a study of blood T cell repertoires in COVID-19. Trimming at V came to 0 bases and at J to 8 bases, leaving 11 bases not matched to a gene. Per the germline V gene, CDR1 is SEHNR and CDR2 is FQNEAQ (reference sequence). The CDR3 length is 17 residues. Per the study methods: Estimation of nucleated cell counts relied on the amplification of reference gene primers. Data came from immunoSEQ multiplex PCR; TCRdb stores just in-frame clones and leaves some out. The V and J calls and clone size are taken from that table; D and trimming were inferred from the DNA. This table has about 100,000 clones, about 90% appearing once.

Sequencing was performed on peripheral blood. V is TRBV7-9 and J is TRBJ1-4; 8 bases align to TRBD1. This TCR came from a man in his thirties or forties in a cohort sampled during active COVID-19. DNA of the CDR3: TGTGCCAGCAGCTTAGCCGTGACAGGGGCCAGACGGGAAAAACTGTTTTTT. Its protein is CASSLAVTGARREKLFF.